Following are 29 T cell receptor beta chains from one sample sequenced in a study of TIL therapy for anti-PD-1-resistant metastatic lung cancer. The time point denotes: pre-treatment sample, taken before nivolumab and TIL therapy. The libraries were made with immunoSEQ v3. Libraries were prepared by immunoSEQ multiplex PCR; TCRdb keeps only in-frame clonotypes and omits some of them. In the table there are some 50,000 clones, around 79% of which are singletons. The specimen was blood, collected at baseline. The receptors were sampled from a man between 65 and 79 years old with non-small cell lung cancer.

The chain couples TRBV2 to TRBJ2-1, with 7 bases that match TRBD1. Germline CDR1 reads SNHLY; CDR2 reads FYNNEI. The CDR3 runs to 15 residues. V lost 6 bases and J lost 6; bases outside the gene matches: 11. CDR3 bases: TGTGCCAGCAGCCCCCAGGGCAGGGGGTTCAATGAGCAGTTCTTC. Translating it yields CASSPQGRGFNEQFF.

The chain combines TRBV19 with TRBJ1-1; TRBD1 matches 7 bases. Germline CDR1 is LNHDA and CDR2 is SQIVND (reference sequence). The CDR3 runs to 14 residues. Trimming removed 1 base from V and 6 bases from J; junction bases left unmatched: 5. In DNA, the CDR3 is TGTGCCAGTAGTATAGCGACAGGGCTTTCTGAAGCTTTCTTT. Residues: CASSIATGLSEAFF. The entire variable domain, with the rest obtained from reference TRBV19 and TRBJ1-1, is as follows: DGGITQSPKYLFRKEGQNVTLSCEQNLNHDAMYWYRQDPGQGLRLIYYSQIVNDFQKGDIAEGYSVSREKKESFPLTVTSAQKNPTAFYLCASSIATGLSEAFFGQGTRLTVV.

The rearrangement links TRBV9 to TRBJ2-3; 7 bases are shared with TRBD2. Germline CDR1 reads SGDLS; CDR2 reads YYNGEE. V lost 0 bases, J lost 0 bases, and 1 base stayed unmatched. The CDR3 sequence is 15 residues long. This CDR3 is CASSVVGRSTDTQYF. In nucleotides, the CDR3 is TGTGCCAGCAGCGTAGTCGGGAGGAGCACAGATACGCAGTATTTT.

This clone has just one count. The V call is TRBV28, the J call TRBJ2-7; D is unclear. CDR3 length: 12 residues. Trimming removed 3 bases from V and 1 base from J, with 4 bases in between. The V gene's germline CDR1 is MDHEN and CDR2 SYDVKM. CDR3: CASSFGSYEQYF. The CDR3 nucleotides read TGTGCCAGCAGTTTCGGATCCTACGAGCAGTACTTC. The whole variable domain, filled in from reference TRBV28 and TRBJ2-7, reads DVKVTQSSRYLVKRTGEKVFLECVQDMDHENMFWYRQDPGLGLRLIYFSYDVKMKEKGDIPEGYSVSREKKERFSLILESASTNQTSMYLCASSFGSYEQYFGPGTRLTVT.

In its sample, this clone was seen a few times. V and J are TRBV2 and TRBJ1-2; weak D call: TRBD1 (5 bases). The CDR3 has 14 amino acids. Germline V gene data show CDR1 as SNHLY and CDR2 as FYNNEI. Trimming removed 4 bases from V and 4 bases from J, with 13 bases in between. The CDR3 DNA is TGTGCCAGCAGTGTGAAGGCAGGGAGCTATGGCTACACCTTC. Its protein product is CASSVKAGSYGYTF. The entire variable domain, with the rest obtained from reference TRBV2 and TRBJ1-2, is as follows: EPEVTQTPSHQVTQMGQEVILRCVPISNHLYFYWYRQILGQKVEFLVSFYNNEISEKSEIFDDQFSVERPDGSNFTLKIRSTKLEDSAMYFCASSVKAGSYGYTFGSGTRLTVV.

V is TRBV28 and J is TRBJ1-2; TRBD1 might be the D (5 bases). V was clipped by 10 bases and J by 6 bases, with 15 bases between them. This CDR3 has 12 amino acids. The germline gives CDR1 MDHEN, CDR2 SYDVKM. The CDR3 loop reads CATSQERDGYTF. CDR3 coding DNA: TGTGCCACCTCACAGGAAAGGGATGGCTACACCTTC.

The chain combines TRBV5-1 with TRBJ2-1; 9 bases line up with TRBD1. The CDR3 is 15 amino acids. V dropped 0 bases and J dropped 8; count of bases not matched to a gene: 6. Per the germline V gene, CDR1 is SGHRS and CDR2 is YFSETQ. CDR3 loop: CASSLDRGLKDEQFF. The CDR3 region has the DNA TGCGCCAGCAGCTTGGACAGGGGGCTCAAGGATGAGCAGTTCTTC.

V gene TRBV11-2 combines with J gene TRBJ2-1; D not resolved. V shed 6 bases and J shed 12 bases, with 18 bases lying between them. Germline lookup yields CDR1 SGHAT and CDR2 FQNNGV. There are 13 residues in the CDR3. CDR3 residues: CASSPIWQKRQFF. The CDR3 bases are TGTGCCAGCAGTCCCATATGGCAGAAACGGCAGTTCTTC. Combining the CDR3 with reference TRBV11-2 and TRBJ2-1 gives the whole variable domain EAGVAQSPRYKIIEKRQSVAFWCNPISGHATLYWYQQILGQGPKLLIQFQNNGVVDDSQLPKDRFSAERLKGVDSTLKIQPAKLEDSAVYLCASSPIWQKRQFFGPGTRLTVL.

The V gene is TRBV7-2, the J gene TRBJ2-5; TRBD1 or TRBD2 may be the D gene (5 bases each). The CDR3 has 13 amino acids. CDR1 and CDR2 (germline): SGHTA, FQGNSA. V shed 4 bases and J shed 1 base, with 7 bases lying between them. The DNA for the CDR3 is TGTGCCAGCAGCTCCGGGGCCCAAGAGACCCAGTACTTC. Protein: CASSSGAQETQYF.

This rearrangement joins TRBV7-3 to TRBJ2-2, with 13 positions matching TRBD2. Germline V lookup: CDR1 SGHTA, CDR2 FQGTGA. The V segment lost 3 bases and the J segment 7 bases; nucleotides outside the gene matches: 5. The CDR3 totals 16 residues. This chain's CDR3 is CASSLTSGRPGGELFF. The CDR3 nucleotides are TGTGCCAGCAGCTTGACTAGCGGGAGGCCAGGCGGGGAGCTGTTTTTT.

The CDR3 spells CASSLVTETQYF. The CDR3 region has the DNA TGCGCCAGCAGCTTGGTTACTGAGACCCAGTACTTC. The chain joins TRBV5-1 to TRBJ2-5; D call uncertain. The germline gives CDR1 SGHRS, CDR2 YFSETQ. The CDR3 runs 12 residues. V was shortened by 0 bases and J by 5 bases, with 5 bases between the two germline ends. Full variable domain (rest looked up from reference TRBV5-1 and TRBJ2-5): KAGVTQTPRYLIKTRGQQVTLSCSPISGHRSVSWYQQTPGQGLQFLFEYFSETQRNKGNFPGRFSGRQFSNSRSEMNVSTLELGDSALYLCASSLVTETQYFGPGTRLLVL.

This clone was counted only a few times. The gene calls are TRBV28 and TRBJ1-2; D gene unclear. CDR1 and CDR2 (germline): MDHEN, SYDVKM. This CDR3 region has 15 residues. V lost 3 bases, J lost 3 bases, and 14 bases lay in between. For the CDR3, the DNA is TGTGCCAGCAGTTTTTCCTTATCGACTGACTATGGCTACACCTTC. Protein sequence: CASSFSLSTDYGYTF.

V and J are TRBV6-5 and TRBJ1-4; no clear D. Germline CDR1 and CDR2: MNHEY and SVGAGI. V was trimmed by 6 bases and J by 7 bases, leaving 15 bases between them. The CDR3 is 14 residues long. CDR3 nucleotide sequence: TGTGCCAGCAGAGACACTTTAATCGGTGAAAAACTGTTTTTT. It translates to CASRDTLIGEKLFF.

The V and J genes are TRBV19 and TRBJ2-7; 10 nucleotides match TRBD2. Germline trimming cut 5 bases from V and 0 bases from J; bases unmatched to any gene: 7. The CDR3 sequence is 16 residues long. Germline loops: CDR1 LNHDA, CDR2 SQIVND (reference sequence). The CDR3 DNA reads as TGTGCCAGTAGTGGGGGGACTAGCGCCGTCTCCTACGAGCAGTACTTC. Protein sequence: CASSGGTSAVSYEQYF.

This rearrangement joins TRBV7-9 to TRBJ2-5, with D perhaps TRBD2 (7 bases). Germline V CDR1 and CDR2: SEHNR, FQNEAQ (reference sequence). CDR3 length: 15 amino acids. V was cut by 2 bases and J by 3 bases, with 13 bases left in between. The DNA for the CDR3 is TGTGCCAGCAGCTTACGGGGGGCCCTAGAAGAGACCCAGTACTTC. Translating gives CASSLRGALEETQYF.

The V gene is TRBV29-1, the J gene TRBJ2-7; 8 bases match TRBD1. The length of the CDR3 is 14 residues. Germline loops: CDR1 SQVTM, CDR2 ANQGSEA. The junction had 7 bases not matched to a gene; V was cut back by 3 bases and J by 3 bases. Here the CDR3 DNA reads TGCAGCGTTGACCCGACAGGGGAAGACTACGAGCAGTACTTC. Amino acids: CSVDPTGEDYEQYF.

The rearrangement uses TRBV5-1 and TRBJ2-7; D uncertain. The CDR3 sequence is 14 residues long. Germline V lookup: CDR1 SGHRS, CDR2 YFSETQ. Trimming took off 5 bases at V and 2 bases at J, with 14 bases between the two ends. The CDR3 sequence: CASRQQTTTYEQYF. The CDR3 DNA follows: TGCGCCAGCAGACAGCAGACGACAACCTACGAGCAGTACTTC.

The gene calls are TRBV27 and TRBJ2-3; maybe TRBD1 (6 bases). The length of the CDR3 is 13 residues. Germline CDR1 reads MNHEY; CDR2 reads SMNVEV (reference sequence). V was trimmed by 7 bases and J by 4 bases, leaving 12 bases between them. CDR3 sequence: CASKAGVSDTQYF. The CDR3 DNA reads TGTGCCAGCAAGGCAGGGGTGTCAGATACGCAGTATTTT.

The CDR3 loop reads CASGMGQGRFSGNSPLHF. DNA of the CDR3: TGTGCCAGCGGAATGGGACAGGGGCGGTTTTCGGGAAATTCACCCCTCCACTTT. This chain connects TRBV2 to TRBJ1-6, with 10 bases that match TRBD1. The J segment lost 7 bases and the V segment lost 8 bases, leaving 17 bases of the junction unmatched. The CDR3 is made up of 18 amino acids. The germline gives CDR1 SNHLY, CDR2 FYNNEI.

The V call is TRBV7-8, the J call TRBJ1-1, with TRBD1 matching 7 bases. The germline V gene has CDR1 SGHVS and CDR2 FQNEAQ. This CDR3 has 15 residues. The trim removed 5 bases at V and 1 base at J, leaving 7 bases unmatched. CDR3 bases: TGTGCCAGCAGCCCGCCAGGGGGTTCGAACACTGAAGCTTTCTTT. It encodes CASSPPGGSNTEAFF.

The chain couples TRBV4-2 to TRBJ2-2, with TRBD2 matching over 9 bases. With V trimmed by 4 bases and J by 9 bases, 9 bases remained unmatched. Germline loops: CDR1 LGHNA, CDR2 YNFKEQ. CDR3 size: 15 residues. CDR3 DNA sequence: TGTGCCAGCAGCCGTTCACAGCGGGAGGAAAGGGAGCTGTTTTTT. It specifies CASSRSQREERELFF.

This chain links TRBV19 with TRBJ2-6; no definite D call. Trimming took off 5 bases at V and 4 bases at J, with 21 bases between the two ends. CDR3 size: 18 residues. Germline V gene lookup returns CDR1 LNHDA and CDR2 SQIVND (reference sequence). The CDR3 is CASSPLPTRPRGANVLTF. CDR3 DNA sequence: TGTGCCAGTAGTCCTCTCCCGACAAGGCCACGGGGGGCCAACGTCCTGACTTTC.

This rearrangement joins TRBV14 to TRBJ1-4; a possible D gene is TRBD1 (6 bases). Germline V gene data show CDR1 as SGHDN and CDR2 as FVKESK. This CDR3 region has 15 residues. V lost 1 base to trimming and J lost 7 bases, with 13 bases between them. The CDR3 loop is CASSQGGGGGEKLFF. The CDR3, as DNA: TGTGCCAGCAGCCAAGGAGGAGGGGGGGGTGAAAAACTGTTTTTT.

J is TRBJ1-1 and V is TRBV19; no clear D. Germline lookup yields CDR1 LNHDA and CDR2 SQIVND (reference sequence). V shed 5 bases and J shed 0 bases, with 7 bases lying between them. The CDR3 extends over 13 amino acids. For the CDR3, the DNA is TGTGCCAGTAGTCGGGCGTTGAACACTGAAGCTTTCTTT. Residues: CASSRALNTEAFF.

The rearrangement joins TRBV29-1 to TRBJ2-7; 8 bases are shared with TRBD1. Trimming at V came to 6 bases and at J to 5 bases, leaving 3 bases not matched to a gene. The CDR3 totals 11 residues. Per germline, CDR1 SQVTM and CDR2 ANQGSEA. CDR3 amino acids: CSVRTGHEQYF. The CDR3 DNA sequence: TGCAGCGTCCGGACAGGGCACGAGCAGTACTTC.

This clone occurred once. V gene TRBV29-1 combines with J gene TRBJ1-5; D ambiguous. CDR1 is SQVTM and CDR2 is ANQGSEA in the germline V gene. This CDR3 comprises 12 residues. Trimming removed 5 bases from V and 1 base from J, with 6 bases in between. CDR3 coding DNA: TGCAGCGTTCAGGAAAGCAATCAGCCCCAGCATTTT. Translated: CSVQESNQPQHF.

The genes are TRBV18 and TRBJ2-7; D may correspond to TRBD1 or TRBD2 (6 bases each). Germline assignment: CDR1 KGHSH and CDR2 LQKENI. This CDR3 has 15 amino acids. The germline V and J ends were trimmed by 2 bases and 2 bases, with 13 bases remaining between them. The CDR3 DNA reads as TGTGCCAGCTCACCAACGGCAGGGGAGGCCTACGAGCAGTACTTC. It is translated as CASSPTAGEAYEQYF.

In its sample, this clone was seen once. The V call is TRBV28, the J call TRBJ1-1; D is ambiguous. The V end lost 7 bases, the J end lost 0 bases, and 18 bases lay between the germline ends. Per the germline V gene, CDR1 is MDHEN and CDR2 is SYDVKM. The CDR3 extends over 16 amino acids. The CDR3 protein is CASNPLIRGLNTEAFF. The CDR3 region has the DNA TGTGCCAGCAACCCTCTTATCCGGGGATTGAACACTGAAGCTTTCTTT.

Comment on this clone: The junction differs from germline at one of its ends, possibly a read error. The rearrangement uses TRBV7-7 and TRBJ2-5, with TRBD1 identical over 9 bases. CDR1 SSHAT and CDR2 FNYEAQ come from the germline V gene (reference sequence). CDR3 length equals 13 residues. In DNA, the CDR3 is TGTGCTAGCAGCACAGGGGGCGAATCCCCCCAGTACTTC. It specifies CASSTGGESPQYF.